This T cell receptor (beta chain) was obtained from a study of cytomegalovirus exposure and HLA in healthy donors. Study outcomes and limitations: Using the classifier, cytomegalovirus status was reportedly diagnosed with high specificity and sensitivity.

PCR employed 60 Vbeta and 13 Jbeta primers. Generated by immunoSEQ multiplex PCR, the TCRdb table keeps only in-frame clones and is missing some. The table includes 64,000 or so clones, about 70% detected once. This clone appeared once. No antigen is known for it. V was trimmed by 7 bases and J by 2 bases, leaving 20 bases between them. The CDR3 sequence is 16 residues long. The germline CDR1 and CDR2 sequences are MDHEN and SYDVKM. The sequence came from a man aged 35 to 55 in good health and CMV-seropositive. The specimen was PBMCs. This chain connects TRBV28 to TRBJ1-1, with D possibly matching TRBD1 (6 bases). The CDR3 nucleotides read TGTGCCAGCAACAGGGACACCTCTTTTTTTAACACTGAAGCTTTCTTT. It yields the protein CASNRDTSFFNTEAFF.